The 13 T cell receptor beta chains below were found in one sample sequenced in a study of T cell responses to AZD1222 COVID-19 vaccine (dated by TCRdb to the early 2020s). Library method: the immunoSEQ multiplex PCR assay. What TCRdb holds here is the immuneACCESS table cut down to in-frame rearrangements. Part of the clones is not present; checked against another copy, under half of the missing clones reflect an unresolved V gene, and the others are unexplained. In this sample the table shows around 130,000 clones, about 89% of which occur a single time. Together, the top ten hold over 5% of the sample. The time point label corresponds to: baseline before first vaccination. The specimen comprised peripheral blood, sampled on day 0 of AZD1222 vaccination. These receptors all come from an adult in good health.

The J gene is TRBJ1-2, the V gene TRBV30; D gene uncertain. Germline CDR1 GTSNPN, CDR2 SVGIG (reference sequence). This CDR3 has 11 amino acids. With 2 bases removed from V and 8 bases from J, the gap between germline ends came to 9 bases. The DNA for the CDR3 is TGTGCCTGGAGTTCCGAGATCGGCTACACCTTC. The encoded protein is CAWSSEIGYTF.

This chain links TRBV13 with TRBJ1-4, with D unresolved. Germline CDR1 and CDR2: PRHDT and FYEKMQ (reference sequence). This CDR3 region has 16 residues. The V and J ends lost 0 bases and 7 bases respectively, with 15 bases between them. The CDR3 reads CASSLGAYPLSEKLFF. The CDR3, as DNA: TGTGCCAGCAGCTTAGGCGCGTACCCATTGAGTGAAAAACTGTTTTTT.

The chain employs TRBV19 and TRBJ1-4, with 7 bases fitting TRBD1. From germline, CDR1 is LNHDA and CDR2 SQIVND (reference sequence). With V trimmed by 1 base and J by 7 bases, 6 bases remained unmatched. This CDR3 has 15 amino acids. CDR3 amino acids: CASSIGRGRGEKLFF. Written as DNA, the CDR3 is TGTGCCAGTAGTATAGGGAGGGGGCGAGGTGAAAAACTGTTTTTT.

The CDR3 is CASKTGTNTEAFF. CDR3 in DNA: TGTGCCAGCAAGACAGGCACTAACACTGAAGCTTTCTTT. The chain is built from TRBV5-4 and TRBJ1-1, with D possibly TRBD1 on 6 matching bases. The germline V gene has CDR1 SGHNT and CDR2 YYREEE (reference sequence). The CDR3 runs 13 residues. The germline V and J ends were trimmed by 6 bases and 2 bases, with 11 bases remaining between them.

The chain recombines TRBV18 with TRBJ2-7; 10 bases fit TRBD1. Per germline, CDR1 KGHSH and CDR2 LQKENI. Trimming took 3 bases from V and 0 from J; bases not matched to a gene: 14. The CDR3 is 19 residues long. This chain's CDR3 is CASSPPTNHRDRGSYEQYF. CDR3 sequence (DNA): TGTGCCAGCTCACCCCCGACTAATCACCGGGACAGGGGCTCCTACGAGCAGTACTTC.

The chain employs TRBV18 and TRBJ1-5, with 10 bases that match TRBD1. The junction had 23 bases not matched to a gene; V was cut back by 6 bases and J by 9 bases. Looked up from germline, CDR1 is KGHSH and CDR2 is LQKENI. This CDR3 spans 19 amino acids. In DNA form, the CDR3 reads TGTGCCAGCTCCGCCAATAGACAGGGGGCCACATTGCGGGACGCGCCCCAGCATTTT. Its translation is CASSANRQGATLRDAPQHF.

The chain has TRBV3-1 (or the pseudogene TRBV3-2) and TRBJ1-6, with D hard to call. Trimming cost V 0 bases and J 6 bases, with 15 bases left between them. The CDR3 length is 17 residues. Per germline, CDR1 LGHDT and CDR2 YNNKEL (reference sequence). In DNA, the CDR3 is TGTGCCAGCAGCCAAGATTGGCCGGCGGGCCTTAATTCACCCCTCCACTTT. Its protein product is CASSQDWPAGLNSPLHF.

The V gene is TRBV5-4, the J gene TRBJ1-3; 9 nucleotides line up with TRBD1. V lost 4 bases, J lost 4 bases, and 9 bases stayed unmatched. This CDR3 contains 16 residues. Germline CDR1 and CDR2: SGHNT and YYREEE (reference sequence). The CDR3, as DNA: TGTGCCAGCAGCCTAGGGACAGGGCAGACCGGAAACACCATATATTTT. As protein: CASSLGTGQTGNTIYF.

The CDR3 loop is CASSLEPSSGANVLTF. CDR3 bases: TGCGCCAGCAGCTTGGAGCCCTCTTCTGGGGCCAACGTCCTGACTTTC. The chain links TRBV5-1 to TRBJ2-6; D gene unclear. Trimming left V 0 bases short and J 1 base short, with 8 bases between. Germline values: CDR1 SGHRS, CDR2 YFSETQ. The CDR3 has 16 residues.

This clone appeared once. The gene calls are TRBV24-1 and TRBJ2-2; TRBD1 agrees at 7 bases. The CDR3 totals 18 residues. Unmatched junction bases numbered 16, after V lost 4 bases and J lost 6 bases. The germline V gene has CDR1 KGHDR and CDR2 SFDVKD. This CDR3 is CATSDPRGRQGTSGELFF. CDR3 nucleotide sequence: TGTGCCACCAGTGACCCCAGGGGGAGACAGGGTACGTCCGGGGAGCTGTTTTTT.

This chain connects TRBV5-1 to TRBJ2-1; D possibly corresponds to TRBD1 (6 bases). CDR1 SGHRS and CDR2 YFSETQ come from the germline V gene. The germline V and J ends were trimmed by 7 bases and 8 bases, with 16 bases remaining between them. CDR3 size: 13 residues. This CDR3 is CASRRTGSDEQFF. The CDR3 DNA reads as TGCGCCAGCCGTAGAACAGGGTCCGATGAGCAGTTCTTC.

The chain carries TRBV7-9 and TRBJ1-1; TRBD1 might be the D (6 bases). The CDR3 is 13 amino acids. Trimming shortened V by 5 bases and J by 7 bases, and 14 bases separated the two germline ends. Germline V gives CDR1 SEHNR, CDR2 FQNEAQ (reference sequence). CDR3 amino acids: CASSLETGFEAFF. In DNA, the CDR3 is TGTGCCAGCAGCCTTGAGACAGGTTTTGAAGCTTTCTTT.

A single count supports this clone. The same CDR3 also results from other DNA sequences found in this sample. The V call is TRBV28, the J call TRBJ1-2; perhaps TRBD1 as D (5 bases). Per germline, CDR1 MDHEN and CDR2 SYDVKM. V shed 3 bases and J shed 4 bases, with 6 bases lying between them. This CDR3 has 12 residues. This CDR3 is CASSFRVYGYTF. The CDR3 nucleotides read TGTGCCAGCAGTTTCAGGGTCTATGGCTACACCTTC.